This T cell receptor beta chain was captured in a study of a mutant IDH1 vaccine in newly diagnosed glioma. The repertoire was sequenced with immunoSEQ multiplex PCR; TCRdb's copy has only in-frame clones and lacks some. The data contain 65,000 to 70,000 clones, around four fifths of them singletons. As for time point: baseline, week 1 (first vaccination visit). Treatment defined: pre-vaccination baseline after standard-of-care therapy. About this clone itself: The identical CDR3 is also encoded by other nucleotide sequences in the sample.

CDR1 and CDR2 (germline): SGHTA, FQGNSA. The CDR3 extends over 13 amino acids. V was pared by 1 base and J by 3 bases, with 0 bases of the junction left unmatched. This specimen was peripheral blood mononuclear cells (PBMCs), taken from a glioma patient treated with radiotherapy, temozolomide or both. This sequence joins TRBV7-2 and TRBJ2-7; 7 nucleotides match TRBD2. The TCR sequence derives from a woman in her late teens or twenties with glioma. Some clones in this sample may be carry-over from other donors' samples. CDR3 sequence (DNA): TGTGCCAGCAGCTTAGGCGGGGGCTACGAGCAGTACTTC. Residues: CASSLGGGYEQYF.